This TCR beta chain was obtained from a study of chemoradiotherapy in HPV16-positive cancers. Losses at the gene ends were 4 bases for V and 5 bases for J; bases not matched to a gene: 5. This CDR3 has 15 amino acids. The germline CDR1 and CDR2 sequences are SGHRS and YFSETQ. Profiled with immunoSEQ multiplex PCR; TCRdb holds only in-frame clones, not every one. The table records 9,000 to 15,000 clones, around 68% of them present only once. The sample here was taken from a patient who underwent chemoradiotherapy. The receptor was isolated from a human donor with HPV-associated anogenital cancer. This chain joins TRBV5-1 and TRBJ2-2, with 10 bases that match TRBD1. The CDR3 region has the DNA TGCGCCAGCAGCCCCCAGGGACAGGGGACCGGGGAGCTGTTTTTT. This encodes CASSPQGQGTGELFF. Full variable domain (rest looked up from reference TRBV5-1 and TRBJ2-2): KAGVTQTPRYLIKTRGQQVTLSCSPISGHRSVSWYQQTPGQGLQFLFEYFSETQRNKGNFPGRFSGRQFSNSRSEMNVSTLELGDSALYLCASSPQGQGTGELFFGEGSRLTVL.